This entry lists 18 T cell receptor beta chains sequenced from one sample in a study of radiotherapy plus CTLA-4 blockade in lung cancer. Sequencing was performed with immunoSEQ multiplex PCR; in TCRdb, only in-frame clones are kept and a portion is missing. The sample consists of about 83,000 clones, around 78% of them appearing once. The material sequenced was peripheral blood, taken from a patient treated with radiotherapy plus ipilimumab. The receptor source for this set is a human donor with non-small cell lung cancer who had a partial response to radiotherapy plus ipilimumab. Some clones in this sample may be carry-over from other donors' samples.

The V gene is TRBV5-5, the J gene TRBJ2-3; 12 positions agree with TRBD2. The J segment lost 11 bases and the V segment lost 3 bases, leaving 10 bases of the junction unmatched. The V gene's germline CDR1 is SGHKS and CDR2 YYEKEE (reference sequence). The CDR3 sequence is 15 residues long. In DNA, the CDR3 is TGTGCCAGCAGCTCACCGGGACTAGCGGGTCAGTGGCAGTATTTT. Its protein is CASSSPGLAGQWQYF.

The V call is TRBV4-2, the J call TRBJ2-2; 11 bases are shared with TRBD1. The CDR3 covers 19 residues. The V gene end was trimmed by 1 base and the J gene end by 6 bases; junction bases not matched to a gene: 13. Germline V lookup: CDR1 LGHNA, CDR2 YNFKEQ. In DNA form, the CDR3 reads TGTGCCAGCAGCCAAGTAGGTTCCGGACAGGGGGCGGTTTCCGGGGAGCTGTTTTTT. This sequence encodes CASSQVGSGQGAVSGELFF.

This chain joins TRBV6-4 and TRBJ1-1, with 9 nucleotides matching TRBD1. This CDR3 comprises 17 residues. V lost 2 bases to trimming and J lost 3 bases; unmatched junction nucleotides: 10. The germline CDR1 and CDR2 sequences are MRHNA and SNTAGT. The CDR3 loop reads CASSDPSDRTGDTEAFF. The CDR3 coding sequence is TGTGCCAGCAGTGACCCCAGCGACCGGACAGGGGACACTGAAGCTTTCTTT.

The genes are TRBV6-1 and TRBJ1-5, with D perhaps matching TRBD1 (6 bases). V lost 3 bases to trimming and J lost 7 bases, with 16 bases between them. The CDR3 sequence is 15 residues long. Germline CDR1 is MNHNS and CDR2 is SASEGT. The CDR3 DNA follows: TGTGCCAGCAGTGATGGGGGGGGCGATACCCAGCCCCAGCATTTT. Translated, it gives CASSDGGGDTQPQHF.

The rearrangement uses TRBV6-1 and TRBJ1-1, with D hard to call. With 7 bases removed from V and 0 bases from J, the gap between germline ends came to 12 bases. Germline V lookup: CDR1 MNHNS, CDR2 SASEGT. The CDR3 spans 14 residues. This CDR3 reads CASTFFSLNTEAFF. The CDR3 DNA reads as TGTGCCAGCACCTTCTTTTCTTTGAACACTGAAGCTTTCTTT.

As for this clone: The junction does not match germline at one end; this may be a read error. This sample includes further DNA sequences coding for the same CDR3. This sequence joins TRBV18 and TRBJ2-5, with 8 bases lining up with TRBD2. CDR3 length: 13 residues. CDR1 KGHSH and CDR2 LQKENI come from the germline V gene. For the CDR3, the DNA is TGCGCCAGCTCACCGGGACTAGATGAGACCCAGTACTTC. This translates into CASSPGLDETQYF.

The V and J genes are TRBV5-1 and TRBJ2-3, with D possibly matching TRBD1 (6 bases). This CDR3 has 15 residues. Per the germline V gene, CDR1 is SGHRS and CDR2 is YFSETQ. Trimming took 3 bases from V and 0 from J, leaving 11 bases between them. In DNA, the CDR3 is TGCGCCAGCAGCTCCGCACAGGGTAGCACAGATACGCAGTATTTT. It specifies CASSSAQGSTDTQYF. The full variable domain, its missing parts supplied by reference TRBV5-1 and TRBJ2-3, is KAGVTQTPRYLIKTRGQQVTLSCSPISGHRSVSWYQQTPGQGLQFLFEYFSETQRNKGNFPGRFSGRQFSNSRSEMNVSTLELGDSALYLCASSSAQGSTDTQYFGPGTRLTVL.

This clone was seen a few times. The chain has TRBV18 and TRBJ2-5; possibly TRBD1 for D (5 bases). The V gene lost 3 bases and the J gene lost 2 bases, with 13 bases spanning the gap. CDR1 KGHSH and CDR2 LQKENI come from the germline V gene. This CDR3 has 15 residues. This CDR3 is CASSPHVGPQETQYF. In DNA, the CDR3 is TGTGCCAGCTCACCCCACGTGGGGCCGCAAGAGACCCAGTACTTC.

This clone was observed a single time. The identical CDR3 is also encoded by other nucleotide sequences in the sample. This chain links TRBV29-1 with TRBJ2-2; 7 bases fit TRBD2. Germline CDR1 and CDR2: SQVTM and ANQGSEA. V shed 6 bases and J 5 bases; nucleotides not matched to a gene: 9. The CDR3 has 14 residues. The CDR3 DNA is TGCAGCGTGGTGGGGGGGGTGCGGACCGGGGAGCTGTTTTTT. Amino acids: CSVVGGVRTGELFF.

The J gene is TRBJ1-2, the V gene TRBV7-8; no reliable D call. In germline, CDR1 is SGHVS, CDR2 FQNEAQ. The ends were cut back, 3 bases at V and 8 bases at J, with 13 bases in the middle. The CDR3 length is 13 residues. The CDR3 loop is CASSFRGSLGYTF. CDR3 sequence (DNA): TGTGCCAGCAGCTTTCGCGGCTCATTGGGCTACACCTTC.

The CDR3 sequence is CASRGTSGHEQYF. The DNA for the CDR3 is TGTGCCAGCAGGGGGACTAGCGGCCACGAGCAGTACTTC. The rearrangement joins TRBV6-5 to TRBJ2-7; TRBD2 matches 11 bases. J was trimmed by 5 bases and V by 6 bases; bases with no gene match: 3. This CDR3 has 13 amino acids. CDR1 is MNHEY and CDR2 is SVGAGI in the germline V gene.

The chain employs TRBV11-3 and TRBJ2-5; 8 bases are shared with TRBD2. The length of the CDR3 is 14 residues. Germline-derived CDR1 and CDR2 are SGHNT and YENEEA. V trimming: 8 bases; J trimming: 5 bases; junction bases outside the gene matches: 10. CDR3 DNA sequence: TGTGCCAGCCCCCCCGGGAGGGCCCGTGAGACCCAGTACTTC. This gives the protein CASPPGRARETQYF.

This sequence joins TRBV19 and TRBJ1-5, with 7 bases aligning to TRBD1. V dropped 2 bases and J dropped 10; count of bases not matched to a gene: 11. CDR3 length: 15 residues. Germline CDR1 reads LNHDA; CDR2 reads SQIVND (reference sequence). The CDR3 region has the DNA TGTGCCAGTAGTATATGGGGGCAGGGGGGTATCCCCCAGCATTTT. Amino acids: CASSIWGQGGIPQHF.

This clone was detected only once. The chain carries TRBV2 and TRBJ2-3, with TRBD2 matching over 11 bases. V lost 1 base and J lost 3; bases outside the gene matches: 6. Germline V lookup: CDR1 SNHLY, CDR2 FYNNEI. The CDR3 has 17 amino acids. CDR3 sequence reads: CASSEELAGGPTDTQYF. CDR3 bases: TGTGCCAGCAGTGAAGAGTTAGCGGGGGGGCCGACAGATACGCAGTATTTT.

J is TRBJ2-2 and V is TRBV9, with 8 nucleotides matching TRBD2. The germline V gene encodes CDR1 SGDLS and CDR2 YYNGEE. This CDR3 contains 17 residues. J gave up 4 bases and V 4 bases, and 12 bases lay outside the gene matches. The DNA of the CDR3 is TGTGCCAGCAGCAGAGGGGGAAGCGGGGGAGGCACCGGGGAGCTGTTTTTT. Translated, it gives CASSRGGSGGGTGELFF.

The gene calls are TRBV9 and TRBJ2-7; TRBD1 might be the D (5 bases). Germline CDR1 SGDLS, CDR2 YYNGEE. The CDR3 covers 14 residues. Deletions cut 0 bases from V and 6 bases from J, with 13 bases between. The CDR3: CASSVVPQGGEQYF. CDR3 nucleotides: TGTGCCAGCAGCGTAGTTCCCCAGGGTGGCGAGCAGTACTTC. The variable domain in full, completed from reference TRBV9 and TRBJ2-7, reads DSGVTQTPKHLITATGQRVTLRCSPRSGDLSVYWYQQSLDQGLQFLIQYYNGEERAKGNILERFSAQQFPDLHSELNLSSLELGDSALYFCASSVVPQGGEQYFGPGTRLTVT.

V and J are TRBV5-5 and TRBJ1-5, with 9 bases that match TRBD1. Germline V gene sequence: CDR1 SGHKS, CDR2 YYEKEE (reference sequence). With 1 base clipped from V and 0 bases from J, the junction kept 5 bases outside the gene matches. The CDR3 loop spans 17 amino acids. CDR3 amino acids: CASSLSTGGVSNQPQHF. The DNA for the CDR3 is TGTGCCAGCAGCTTGTCGACAGGGGGTGTTAGCAATCAGCCCCAGCATTTT.

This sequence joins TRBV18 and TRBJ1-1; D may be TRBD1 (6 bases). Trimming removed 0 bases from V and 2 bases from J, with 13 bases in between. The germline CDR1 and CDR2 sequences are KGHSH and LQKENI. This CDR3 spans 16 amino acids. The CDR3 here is CASSPPTGHSNTEAFF. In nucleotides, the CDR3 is TGTGCCAGCTCACCACCAACAGGGCACTCAAACACTGAAGCTTTCTTT. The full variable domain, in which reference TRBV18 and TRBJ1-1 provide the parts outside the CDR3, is NAGVMQNPRHLVRRRGQEARLRCSPMKGHSHVYWYRQLPEEGLKFMVYLQKENIIDESGMPKERFSAEFPKEGPSILRIQQVVRGDSAAYFCASSPPTGHSNTEAFFGQGTRLTVV.